This TCR beta chain was sequenced in a study of T cell responses to AZD1222 COVID-19 vaccine. Study-level information: Whether given at about 4 or about 12 weeks, second doses were pooled. Broader study findings: The peak T cell response came first, and repertoires were sampled only after it. Clonal diversity may have been underestimated, and the donors were mostly white British, with more females than males.

V was pared by 6 bases and J by 10 bases, with 15 bases between. Germline values: CDR1 SNHLY, CDR2 FYNNEI. The CDR3 totals 12 residues. On this clone: The antigen is not known.

Method: immunoSEQ multiplex PCR; TCRdb's copy keeps in-frame clones and lacks some. Among roughly 120,000 clones listed, approximately 90% were seen once. The receptor comes from an adult in good health. Sequencing used peripheral blood, obtained on day 0 of AZD1222 vaccination. This chain uses TRBV2 with TRBJ2-5; D remains unclear. The CDR3 coding sequence is TGTGCCAGCAGAGTGGCTCCCAGTCACCAGTACTTC. Translating it yields CASRVAPSHQYF.